This is a list of T cell receptor beta chains from one sample in a study of blood T cell repertoires in COVID-19. Sequencing was performed with immunoSEQ multiplex PCR; in TCRdb, only in-frame clones are kept and a portion is missing. This repertoire shows about 70,000 clones, approximately 90% found once; its top ten account for approximately 2.7%. Sequenced: peripheral blood. The source of these receptors is a man aged 50 to 59 with acute or convalescent COVID-19. The CDR3 runs from the conserved cysteine through the conserved F or W. A D gene is named only where the DNA matches it firmly. Size is omitted from some rows. Given values are once, few, many or a class for expanded clones.

V	J	size	D	DNA	CDR3
TRBV18	TRBJ1-2	-	TRBD1	TGTGCCAGCTCACCACGGACAGGCCACGCTCTCACCTTC	CASSPRTGHALTF
TRBV7-2	TRBJ2-1	-	TRBD2	TGTGCCAGCAGCTTAATAGCGGGAGCAGATGAGCAGTTCTTC	CASSLIAGADEQFF
TRBV10-1	TRBJ2-1	-	-	TGCGCCAGCAGTGATAGAGGGAGGAATGAGCAGTTCTTC	CASSDRGRNEQFF
TRBV6-1	TRBJ1-4	once	-	TGTGCCAGCAGTGCGTATACCCAGGGTGATTGGGAAAAACTGTTTTTT	CASSAYTQGDWEKLFF
TRBV24-1	TRBJ2-3	once	TRBD1	TGTGCCACCAGTGATCCACGGACAGGTGATCAAGGAGATACGCAGTATTTT	CATSDPRTGDQGDTQYF
TRBV28	TRBJ1-5	-	-	TGTGCCAGCAGGAGTCGTGGCAATCAGCCCCAGCATTTT	CASRSRGNQPQHF
TRBV7-2	TRBJ1-1	-	TRBD1	TGTGCCAGCAGCTTTCGGGACAGAGAAGCTTTCTTT	CASSFRDREAFF
TRBV6-5	TRBJ1-2	-	TRBD1	TGTGCCAGCAGTTACACCACGGGACAGGGATATGGCTACACCTTC	CASSYTTGQGYGYTF
TRBV28	TRBJ1-4	-	-	TGTGCCAGCGATTCGAGAGGCGTAGGTGAAAAACTGTTTTTT	CASDSRGVGEKLFF
TRBV2	TRBJ2-1	-	-	TGTGCCAGCAGCCAACCCCCAGGTGAGCAGTTCTTC	CASSQPPGEQFF
TRBV4-3	TRBJ1-2	-	-	TGCGCCAGCAGCCAAGTTGGGGACTACTATGGCTACACCTTC	CASSQVGDYYGYTF
TRBV4-2	TRBJ1-4	-	-	TGTGCCAGCAGCCAAGATGTGGGGGAGGGATACGGTGAAAAACTGTTTTTT	CASSQDVGEGYGEKLFF
TRBV6-5	TRBJ1-2	-	TRBD1	TGTGCCAGCGTCGGGACAGGGCCCACAGGCTATGGCTACACCTTC	CASVGTGPTGYGYTF
TRBV13	TRBJ2-7	-	TRBD2	TGTGCCAGCAGCCCTCCCGGGGGGAGTGAGCAGTACTTC	CASSPPGGSEQYF
TRBV6-5	TRBJ2-5	-	-	TGTGCCAGCAGTCGACAGGTTACCCAAGAGACCCAGTACTTC	CASSRQVTQETQYF